This T cell receptor (beta chain) was recorded in a study of blood T cell repertoires in COVID-19. Study summary: Some COVID-19 samples were acute and others convalescent; all came from the United States, Italy and Spain. PBMCs, B-cell-depleted T cells, or T cells were the source of the cDNA or gDNA that made up the material.

The CDR3 is 19 amino acids. V lost 5 bases to trimming and J lost 3 bases, with 26 bases between them. The V gene's germline CDR1 is SGHNT and CDR2 YENEEA. In the study's own analysis: Reference gene primer amplification yielded estimated nucleated cell counts. Clones were sequenced by immunoSEQ multiplex PCR, and TCRdb holds only the in-frame ones, with some missing. V and J calls plus clone size are reproduced from that table; the DNA served to infer D and trimming. The table shows roughly 110,000 clones, with about 88% occurring only once. V gene TRBV11-3 combines with J gene TRBJ1-3, with TRBD1 as a possible D gene (6 bases). The sequencing sample was made of peripheral blood. The sequence derives from a woman in her 70s who had recovered from COVID-19. The chain's CDR3 is CASSLKWGQRPVGGNTIYF. CDR3 coding DNA: TGTGCCAGCAGCCTAAAGTGGGGACAAAGACCTGTCGGTGGAAACACCATATATTTT.